A single sample is the source of the 21 T cell receptor beta chains below, sequenced in a study of PD-1 blockade in classical Hodgkin lymphoma. Brentuximab vedotin exposure varied among the patients, all of whom had relapsed after autologous stem cell transplantation. Profiled with immunoSEQ multiplex PCR; TCRdb holds only in-frame clones, not every one. In the table there are about 40,000 clones, 69% of which are singletons. This material consisted of peripheral blood mononuclear cells (PBMCs), taken before the second cycle of nivolumab. All receptors come from a human donor with classical Hodgkin lymphoma.

This chain links TRBV7-9 with TRBJ2-2; unclear D gene. Looked up from germline, CDR1 is SEHNR and CDR2 is FQNEAQ (reference sequence). Trimming took 5 bases from V and 5 from J, leaving 6 bases between them. This CDR3 has 12 residues. Written as DNA, the CDR3 is TGTGCCAGCAGCACCCGGACCGGGGAGCTGTTTTTT. It translates to CASSTRTGELFF.

This clone was seen a single time. The V and J genes are TRBV19 and TRBJ2-1; possibly TRBD2 for D (5 bases). The CDR3 spans 13 residues. V was shortened by 8 bases and J by 5 bases, with 13 bases between the two germline ends. CDR1 is LNHDA, CDR2 SQIVND, per germline (reference sequence). CDR3 DNA: TGTGCCAGTGTAGGGCGGCGGGACAATGAGCAGTTCTTC. Amino acid sequence: CASVGRRDNEQFF.

The gene calls are TRBV15 and TRBJ2-3; the D is unclear. CDR1 LNHNV and CDR2 YYDKDF come from the germline V gene (reference sequence). The V end lost 0 bases, the J end lost 5 bases, and 12 bases lay between the germline ends. This CDR3 contains 15 residues. The CDR3 loop reads CATSRDTSSVDTQYF. CDR3 bases: TGTGCCACCAGCAGAGATACGTCTTCCGTAGATACGCAGTATTTT.

This clone was found once. This chain joins TRBV10-3 and TRBJ2-7, with D perhaps TRBD2 (5 bases). Germline assignment: CDR1 ENHRY and CDR2 SYGVKD. V was shortened by 5 bases and J by 0 bases, with 11 bases between the two germline ends. The CDR3 contains 14 residues. The CDR3 bases are TGTGCCATCAGTTTAGAGCGGTCCTCCTACGAGCAGTACTTC. Translated, it gives CAISLERSSYEQYF.

Only one count was recorded for this clone. The chain combines TRBV2 with TRBJ2-6; D is ambiguous. The CDR3 covers 14 residues. V lost 3 bases and J lost 0, with 3 bases in between. Per germline, CDR1 SNHLY and CDR2 FYNNEI. DNA for the CDR3: TGTGCCAGCAGTGACTCCTCTGGGGCCAACGTCCTGACTTTC. It is translated as CASSDSSGANVLTF.

This chain joins TRBV28 and TRBJ1-2; D gene ambiguous. In germline, CDR1 is MDHEN, CDR2 SYDVKM. V was trimmed by 6 bases and J by 0 bases, leaving 8 bases between them. The CDR3 is made up of 13 amino acids. CDR3: CASSMISNYGYTF. The DNA for the CDR3 is TGTGCCAGCAGCATGATCTCTAACTATGGCTACACCTTC.

The DNA for the CDR3 is TGTGCCAGCAGTGACGTGGGAGAGCCCCAGCATTTT. This encodes CASSDVGEPQHF. The V call is TRBV6-5, the J call TRBJ1-5; unclear D gene. CDR1 and CDR2 from the germline V gene are MNHEY and SVGAGI. Trimming cost V 5 bases and J 8 bases, with 10 bases left between them. The CDR3 is made up of 12 amino acids.

The chain has TRBV7-9 and TRBJ2-3, with 10 bases identical to TRBD2. This CDR3 contains 15 residues. V shed 3 bases, J shed 4 bases, and the junction held 4 bases outside the gene matches. Germline V gene lookup returns CDR1 SEHNR and CDR2 FQNEAQ (reference sequence). CDR3 DNA sequence: TGTGCCAGCAGCTTGAGCGGACTAGCGGCAGATACGCAGTATTTT. Its translation is CASSLSGLAADTQYF.

This clone appeared a single time. The chain uses TRBV18 and TRBJ2-7, with a tentative D call TRBD1 (6 bases). The germline V gene has CDR1 KGHSH and CDR2 LQKENI. This CDR3 comprises 16 residues. Trimming removed 3 bases from V and 7 bases from J, with 22 bases in between. CDR3 nucleotide sequence: TGTGCCAGCTCACCTACAACCGGGACACCCCTTGGAGAGCAGTACTTC. Its translation: CASSPTTGTPLGEQYF. Based on the CDR3 plus reference TRBV18 and TRBJ2-7, the full variable domain is NAGVMQNPRHLVRRRGQEARLRCSPMKGHSHVYWYRQLPEEGLKFMVYLQKENIIDESGMPKERFSAEFPKEGPSILRIQQVVRGDSAAYFCASSPTTGTPLGEQYFGPGTRLTVT.

The chain recombines TRBV5-1 with TRBJ2-1; 7 nucleotides agree with TRBD2. There are 14 residues in the CDR3. J lost 2 bases, V lost 4 bases, and 3 bases had no gene match. Germline values: CDR1 SGHRS, CDR2 YFSETQ. The CDR3 region has the DNA TGCGCCAGCAGCATCGGGACTACCTACAATGAGCAGTTCTTC. Encoded protein: CASSIGTTYNEQFF.

CDR3 sequence reads: CASSGPAGGQTEAFF. CDR3 nucleotides: TGTGCCAGCAGCGGTCCAGCAGGGGGACAGACTGAAGCTTTCTTT. The V gene is TRBV7-9, the J gene TRBJ1-1; 7 bases align to TRBD1. The CDR3 is 15 amino acids. Germline V gene lookup returns CDR1 SEHNR and CDR2 FQNEAQ (reference sequence). Losses at the gene ends were 5 bases for V and 5 bases for J; bases not matched to a gene: 11.

The V gene is TRBV4-1, the J gene TRBJ2-1; D call uncertain. The CDR3 is 16 residues long. Germline CDR1 is MGHRA and CDR2 is YSYEKL. Trimming cost V 1 base and J 0 bases, with 10 bases left between them. CDR3: CASSQVNLVSYNEQFF. In DNA, the CDR3 is TGCGCCAGCAGCCAAGTTAACCTAGTCTCCTACAATGAGCAGTTCTTC.

This clone was observed a few times. An end of the junction differs from the germline gene, which may be a read error. The chain couples TRBV27 to TRBJ1-6; D might be TRBD1 (6 bases). This CDR3 comprises 14 residues. Germline CDR1 MNHEY, CDR2 SMNVEV (reference sequence). CDR3 amino acids: CASSSDSYNSPLHF. The CDR3 DNA sequence: TGTGCCAGCAGTTCGGACAGTTATAATTCGCCCCTCCACTTT.

DNA of the CDR3: TGTGCCTCCATGGGAACAGGGGAGACTGAAGCTTTCTTT. This sequence encodes CASMGTGETEAFF. The genes are TRBV10-3 and TRBJ1-1; 7 nucleotides agree with TRBD1. CDR3 length: 13 residues. J was trimmed by 5 bases and V by 11 bases; bases with no gene match: 11. From germline, CDR1 is ENHRY and CDR2 SYGVKD.

The rearrangement links TRBV7-9 to TRBJ2-3; 11 bases fit TRBD1. J lost 1 base, V lost 5 bases, and 5 bases had no gene match. The CDR3 has 16 amino acids. CDR1 is SEHNR and CDR2 is FQNEAQ in the germline V gene (reference sequence). CDR3 protein: CASSNGQGAGTDTQYF. The CDR3 nucleotides read TGTGCCAGCAGCAACGGACAGGGGGCTGGCACAGATACGCAGTATTTT.

This sequence joins TRBV5-1 and TRBJ1-1; 8 bases align to TRBD1. The trim removed 4 bases at V and 1 base at J, leaving 6 bases unmatched. This CDR3 has 15 amino acids. Per germline, CDR1 SGHRS and CDR2 YFSETQ. In nucleotides, the CDR3 is TGCGCCAGCAGCCCAGGGGGGACAGGGAACACTGAAGCTTTCTTT. Translated: CASSPGGTGNTEAFF.

The V and J genes are TRBV6-1 and TRBJ1-6; 8 nucleotides agree with TRBD1. V lost 6 bases and J lost 6; bases outside the gene matches: 4. This CDR3 has 14 amino acids. From germline, CDR1 is MNHNS and CDR2 SASEGT. The CDR3 loop is CASRPTGANSPLHF. In DNA form, the CDR3 reads TGTGCCAGCAGGCCGACAGGGGCTAATTCACCCCTCCACTTT.

The chain recombines TRBV7-8 with TRBJ1-6; D is uncertain. CDR3 size: 17 residues. Germline V CDR1 and CDR2: SGHVS, FQNEAQ. V shed 2 bases and J shed 0 bases, with 11 bases lying between them. CDR3 sequence reads: CASSLTATSSYNSPLHF. CDR3 nucleotides: TGTGCCAGCAGCTTAACAGCCACGAGCTCCTATAATTCACCCCTCCACTTT.

There are a few counts of this clone. Other DNA sequences within the sample encode an identical CDR3. V gene TRBV6-5 combines with J gene TRBJ2-2; D is tentatively TRBD1 or TRBD2 (5 bases each). Trimming removed 2 bases at V and 5 bases at J, with 9 bases between. CDR1 is MNHEY, CDR2 SVGAGI, per germline. The CDR3 loop spans 14 amino acids. The chain's CDR3 is CASSYEGRTGELFF. For the CDR3, the DNA is TGTGCCAGCAGTTACGAGGGGCGAACCGGGGAGCTGTTTTTT.

The table lists this clone with a few counts. The chain joins TRBV7-3 to TRBJ2-2, with a weak D call TRBD2 (6 bases). This CDR3 has 15 amino acids. The V end was cut by 4 bases, the J end by 5 bases, with 14 bases between. Germline lookup yields CDR1 SGHTA and CDR2 FQGTGA. The CDR3 spells CASSSTGLPTGELFF. CDR3 nucleotides: TGTGCCAGCAGCTCGACGGGACTCCCAACCGGGGAGCTGTTTTTT.

The J gene is TRBJ1-1, the V gene TRBV30; D gene unclear. The CDR3 length is 11 residues. Per germline, CDR1 GTSNPN and CDR2 SVGIG (reference sequence). Trimming removed 3 bases from V and 3 bases from J, with 5 bases in between. The CDR3 region is CAWSWDTEAFF. The DNA of the CDR3 is TGTGCCTGGAGCTGGGACACTGAAGCTTTCTTT.